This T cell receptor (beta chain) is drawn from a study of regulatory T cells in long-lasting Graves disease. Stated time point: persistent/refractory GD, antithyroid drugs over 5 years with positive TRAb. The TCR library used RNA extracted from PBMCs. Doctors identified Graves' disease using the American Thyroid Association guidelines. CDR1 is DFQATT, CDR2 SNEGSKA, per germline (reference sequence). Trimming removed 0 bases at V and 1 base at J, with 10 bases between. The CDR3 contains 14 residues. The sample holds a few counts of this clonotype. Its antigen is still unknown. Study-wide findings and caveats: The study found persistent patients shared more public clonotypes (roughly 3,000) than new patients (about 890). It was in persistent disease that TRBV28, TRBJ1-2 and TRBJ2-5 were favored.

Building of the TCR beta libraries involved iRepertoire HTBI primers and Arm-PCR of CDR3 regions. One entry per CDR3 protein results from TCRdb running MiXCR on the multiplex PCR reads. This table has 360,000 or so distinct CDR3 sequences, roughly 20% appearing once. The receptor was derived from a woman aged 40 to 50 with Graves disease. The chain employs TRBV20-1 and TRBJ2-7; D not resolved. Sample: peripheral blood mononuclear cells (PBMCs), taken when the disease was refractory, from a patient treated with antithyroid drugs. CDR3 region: CSARDPAWSYEQYF. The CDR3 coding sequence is TGCAGTGCTAGAGATCCAGCGTGGTCCTACGAGCAGTACTTC.